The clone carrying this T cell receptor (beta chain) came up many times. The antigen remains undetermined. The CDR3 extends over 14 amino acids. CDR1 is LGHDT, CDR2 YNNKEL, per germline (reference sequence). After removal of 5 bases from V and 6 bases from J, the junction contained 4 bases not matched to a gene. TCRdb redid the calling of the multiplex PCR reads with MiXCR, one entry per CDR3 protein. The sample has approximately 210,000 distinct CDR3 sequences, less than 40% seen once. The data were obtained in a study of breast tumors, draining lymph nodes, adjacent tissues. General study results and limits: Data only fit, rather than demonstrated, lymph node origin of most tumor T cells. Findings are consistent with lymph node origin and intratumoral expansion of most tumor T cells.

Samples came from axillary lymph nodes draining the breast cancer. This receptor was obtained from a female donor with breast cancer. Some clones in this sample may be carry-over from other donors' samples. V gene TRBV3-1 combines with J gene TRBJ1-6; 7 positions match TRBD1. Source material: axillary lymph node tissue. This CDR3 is CASSWDSTNSPLHF. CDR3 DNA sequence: TGTGCCAGCAGCTGGGACAGCACTAATTCACCCCTCCACTTT.